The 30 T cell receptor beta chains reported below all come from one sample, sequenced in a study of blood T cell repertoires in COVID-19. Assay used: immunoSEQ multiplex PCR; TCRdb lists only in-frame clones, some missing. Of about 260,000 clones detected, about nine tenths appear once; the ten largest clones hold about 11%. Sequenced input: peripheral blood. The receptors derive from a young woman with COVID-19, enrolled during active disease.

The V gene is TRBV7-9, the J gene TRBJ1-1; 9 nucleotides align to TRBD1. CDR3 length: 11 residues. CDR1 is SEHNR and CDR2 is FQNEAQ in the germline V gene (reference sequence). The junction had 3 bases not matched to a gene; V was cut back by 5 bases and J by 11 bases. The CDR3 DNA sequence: TGTGCCAGCAGCGGACAGGGGCGGGCTTTCTTT. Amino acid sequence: CASSGQGRAFF. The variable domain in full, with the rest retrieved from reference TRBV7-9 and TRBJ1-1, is DTGVSQNPRHKITKRGQNVTFRCDPISEHNRLYWYRQTLGQGPEFLTYFQNEAQLEKSRLLSDRFSAERPKGSFSTLEIQRTEQGDSAMYLCASSGQGRAFFGQGTRLTVV.

The CDR3 is CASSQVQGTTEAFF. The CDR3 bases are TGTGCCAGCAGCCAAGTTCAGGGAACCACTGAAGCTTTCTTT. The chain has TRBV4-2 and TRBJ1-1; maybe TRBD1 (5 bases). Per germline, CDR1 LGHNA and CDR2 YNFKEQ. There are 14 residues in the CDR3. The ends were cut back, 1 base at V and 4 bases at J, with 10 bases in the middle.

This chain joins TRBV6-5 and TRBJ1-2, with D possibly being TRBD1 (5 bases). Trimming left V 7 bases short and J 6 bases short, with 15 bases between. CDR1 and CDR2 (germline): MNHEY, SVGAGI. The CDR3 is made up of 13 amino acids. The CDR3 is CASTGGEWDGYTF. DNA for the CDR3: TGTGCCAGCACGGGGGGGGAGTGGGATGGCTACACCTTC.

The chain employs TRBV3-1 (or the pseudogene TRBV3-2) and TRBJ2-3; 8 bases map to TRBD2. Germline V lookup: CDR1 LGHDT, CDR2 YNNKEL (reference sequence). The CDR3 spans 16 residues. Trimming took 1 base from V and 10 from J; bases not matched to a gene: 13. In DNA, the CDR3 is TGTGCCAGCAGCCAAGCTCCAGCGGGGGCGGGAGGCGCGCAGTATTTT. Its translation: CASSQAPAGAGGAQYF.

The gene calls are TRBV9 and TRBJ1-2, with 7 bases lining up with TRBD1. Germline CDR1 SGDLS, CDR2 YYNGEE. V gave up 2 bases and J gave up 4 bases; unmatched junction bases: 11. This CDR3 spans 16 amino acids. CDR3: CASSVSTGTYGYGYTF. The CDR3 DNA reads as TGTGCCAGCAGCGTTTCGACAGGGACCTATGGCTATGGCTACACCTTC.

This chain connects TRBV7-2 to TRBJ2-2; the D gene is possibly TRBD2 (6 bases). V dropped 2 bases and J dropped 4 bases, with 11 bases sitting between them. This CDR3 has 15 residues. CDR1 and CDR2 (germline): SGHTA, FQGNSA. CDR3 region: CASSLRGLSTGELFF. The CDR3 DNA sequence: TGTGCCAGCAGCTTACGGGGACTCTCCACCGGGGAGCTGTTTTTT.

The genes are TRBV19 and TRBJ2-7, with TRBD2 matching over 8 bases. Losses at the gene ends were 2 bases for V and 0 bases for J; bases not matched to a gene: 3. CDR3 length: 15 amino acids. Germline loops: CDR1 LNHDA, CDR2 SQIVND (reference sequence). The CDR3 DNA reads TGTGCCAGTAGTATAATAGCGGGGAGCTCCTACGAGCAGTACTTC. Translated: CASSIIAGSSYEQYF.

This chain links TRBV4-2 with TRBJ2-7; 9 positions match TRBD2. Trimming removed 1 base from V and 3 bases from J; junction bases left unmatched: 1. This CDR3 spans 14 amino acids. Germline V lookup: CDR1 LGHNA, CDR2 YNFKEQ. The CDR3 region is CASSQVLAGYEQYF. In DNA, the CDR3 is TGTGCCAGCAGCCAAGTACTAGCGGGCTACGAGCAGTACTTC.

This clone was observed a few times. CDR3 region: CASSVGAGLGQPQHF. In nucleotides, the CDR3 is TGTGCCAGCAGCGTAGGCGCAGGGCTGGGCCAGCCCCAGCATTTT. This chain uses TRBV9 with TRBJ1-5; TRBD1 is a possible D gene (5 bases). This CDR3 is built from 15 residues. V lost 0 bases to trimming and J lost 7 bases, with 14 bases between them. Germline lookup yields CDR1 SGDLS and CDR2 YYNGEE.

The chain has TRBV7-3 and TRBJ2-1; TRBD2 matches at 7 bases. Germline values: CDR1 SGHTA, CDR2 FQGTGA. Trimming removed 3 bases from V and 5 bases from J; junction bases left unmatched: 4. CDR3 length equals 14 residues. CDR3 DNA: TGTGCCAGCAGCTTGGGCGGGAGCCACAATGAGCAGTTCTTC. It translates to CASSLGGSHNEQFF.

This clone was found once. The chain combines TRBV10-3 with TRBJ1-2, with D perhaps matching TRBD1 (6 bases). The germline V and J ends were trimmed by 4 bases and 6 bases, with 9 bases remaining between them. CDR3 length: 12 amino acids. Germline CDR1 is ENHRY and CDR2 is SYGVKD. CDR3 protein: CAISGRGDGYTF. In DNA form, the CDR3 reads TGTGCCATCAGTGGCAGGGGAGATGGCTACACCTTC.

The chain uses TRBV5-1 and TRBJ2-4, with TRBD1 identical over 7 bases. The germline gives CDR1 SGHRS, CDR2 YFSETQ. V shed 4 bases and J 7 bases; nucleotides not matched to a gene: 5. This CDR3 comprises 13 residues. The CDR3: CASSPGQLNIQYF. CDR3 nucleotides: TGCGCCAGCAGCCCGGGACAGCTCAACATTCAGTACTTC.

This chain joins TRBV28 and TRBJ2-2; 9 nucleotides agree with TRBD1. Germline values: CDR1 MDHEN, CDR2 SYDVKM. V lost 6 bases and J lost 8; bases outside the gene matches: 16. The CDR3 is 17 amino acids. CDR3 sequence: CASSLPGQGLRGGELFF. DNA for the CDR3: TGTGCCAGCAGCCTCCCGGGACAGGGCCTGCGTGGTGGGGAGCTGTTTTTT.

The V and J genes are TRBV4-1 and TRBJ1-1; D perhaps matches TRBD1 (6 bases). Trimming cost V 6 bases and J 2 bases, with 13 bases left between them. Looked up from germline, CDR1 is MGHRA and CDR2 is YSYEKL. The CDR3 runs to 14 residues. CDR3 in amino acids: CASRNRVLNTEAFF. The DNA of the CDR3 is TGCGCCAGCAGGAACAGGGTCCTAAACACTGAAGCTTTCTTT.

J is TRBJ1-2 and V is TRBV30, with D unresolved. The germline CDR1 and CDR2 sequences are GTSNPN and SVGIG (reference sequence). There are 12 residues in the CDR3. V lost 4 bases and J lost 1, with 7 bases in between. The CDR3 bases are TGTGCCTGGAACTCCGGTAACTATGGCTACACCTTC. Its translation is CAWNSGNYGYTF.

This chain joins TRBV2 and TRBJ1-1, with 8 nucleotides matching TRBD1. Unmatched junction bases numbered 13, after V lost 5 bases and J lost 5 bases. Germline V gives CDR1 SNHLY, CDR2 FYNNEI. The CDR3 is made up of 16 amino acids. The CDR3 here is CASSHGQGLGGTEAFF. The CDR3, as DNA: TGTGCCAGCAGTCACGGACAGGGATTGGGGGGAACTGAAGCTTTCTTT. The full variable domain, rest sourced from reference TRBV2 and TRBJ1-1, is EPEVTQTPSHQVTQMGQEVILRCVPISNHLYFYWYRQILGQKVEFLVSFYNNEISEKSEIFDDQFSVERPDGSNFTLKIRSTKLEDSAMYFCASSHGQGLGGTEAFFGQGTRLTVV.

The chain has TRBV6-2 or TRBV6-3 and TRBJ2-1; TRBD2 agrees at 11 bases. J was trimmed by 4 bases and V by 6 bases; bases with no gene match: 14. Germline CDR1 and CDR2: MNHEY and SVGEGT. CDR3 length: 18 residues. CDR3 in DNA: TGTGCCAGCAGCCCTGGGGGTAGCGGGAGGGCGGGTTACAATGAGCAGTTCTTC. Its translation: CASSPGGSGRAGYNEQFF.

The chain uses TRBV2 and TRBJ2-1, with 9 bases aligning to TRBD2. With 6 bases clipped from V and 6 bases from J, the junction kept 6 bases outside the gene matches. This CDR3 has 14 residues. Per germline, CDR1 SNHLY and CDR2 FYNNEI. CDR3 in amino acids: CASRGGLAGNEQFF. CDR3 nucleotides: TGTGCCAGCAGGGGGGGACTAGCAGGCAATGAGCAGTTCTTC.

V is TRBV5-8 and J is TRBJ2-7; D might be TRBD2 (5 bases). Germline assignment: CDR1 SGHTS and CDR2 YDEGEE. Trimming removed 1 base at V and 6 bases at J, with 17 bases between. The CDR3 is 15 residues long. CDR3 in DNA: TGTGCCAGCAGCTTGAACCGGGATCTCGGCCTCGAGCAGTACTTC. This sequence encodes CASSLNRDLGLEQYF.

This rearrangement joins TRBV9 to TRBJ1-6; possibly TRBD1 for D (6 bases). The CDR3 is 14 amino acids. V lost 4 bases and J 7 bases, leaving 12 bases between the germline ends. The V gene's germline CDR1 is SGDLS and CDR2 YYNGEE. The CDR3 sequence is CASSPDRKNSPLHF. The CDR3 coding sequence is TGTGCCAGCAGCCCAGACAGGAAGAATTCACCCCTCCACTTT.

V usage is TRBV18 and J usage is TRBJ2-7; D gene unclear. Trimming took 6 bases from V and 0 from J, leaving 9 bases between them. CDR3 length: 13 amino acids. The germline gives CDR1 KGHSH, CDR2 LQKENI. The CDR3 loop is CASSPDISYEQYF. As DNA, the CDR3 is TGTGCCAGCTCCCCCGACATCTCCTACGAGCAGTACTTC.

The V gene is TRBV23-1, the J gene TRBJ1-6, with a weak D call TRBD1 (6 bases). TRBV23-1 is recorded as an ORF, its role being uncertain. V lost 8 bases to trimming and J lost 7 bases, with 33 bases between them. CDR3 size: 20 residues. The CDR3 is CASLLFVQGSFPQINSPLHF. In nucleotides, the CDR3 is TGCGCCAGCCTCCTATTTGTACAGGGAAGTTTCCCGCAAATCAATTCACCCCTCCACTTT.

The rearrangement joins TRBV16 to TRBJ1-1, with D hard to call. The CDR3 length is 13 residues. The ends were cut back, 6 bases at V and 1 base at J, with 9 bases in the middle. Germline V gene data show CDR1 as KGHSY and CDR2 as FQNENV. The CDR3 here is CASSLNRNTEAFF. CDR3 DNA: TGTGCCAGCAGTCTCAACAGGAACACTGAAGCTTTCTTT.

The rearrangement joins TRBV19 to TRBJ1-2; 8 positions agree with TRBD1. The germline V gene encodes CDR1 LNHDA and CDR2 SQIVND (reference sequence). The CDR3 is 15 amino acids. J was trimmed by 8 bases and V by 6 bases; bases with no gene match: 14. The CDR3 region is CASSPGDRPLVGYTF. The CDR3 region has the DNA TGTGCCAGTAGCCCGGGGGACAGGCCGCTAGTCGGCTACACCTTC.

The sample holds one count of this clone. The CDR3 DNA follows: TGTGCCAGCAGCAAATGTCTAGGACTAGTAGAGTACTTC. Amino acid sequence: CASSKCLGLVEYF. This rearrangement joins TRBV21-1 to TRBJ2-5; the D segment call TRBD2 is taken from the table without a DNA check. TRBV21-1 is recorded as a pseudogene. This CDR3 contains 13 residues.

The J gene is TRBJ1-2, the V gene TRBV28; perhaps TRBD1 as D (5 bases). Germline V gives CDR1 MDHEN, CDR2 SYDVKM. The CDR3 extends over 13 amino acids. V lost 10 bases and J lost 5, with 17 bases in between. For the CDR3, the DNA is TGTGCCACCCTCGGGGGTGTTCGATATGGCTACACCTTC. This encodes CATLGGVRYGYTF.

CDR3: CASSFQPLTGGNQPQHF. CDR3 in DNA: TGTGCCAGCAGTTTCCAACCTCTGACAGGGGGCAATCAGCCCCAGCATTTT. The chain is built from TRBV27 and TRBJ1-5, with 8 bases fitting TRBD1. CDR3 length: 17 amino acids. V lost 3 bases, J lost 2 bases, and 9 bases stayed unmatched. Germline CDR1 MNHEY, CDR2 SMNVEV (reference sequence).

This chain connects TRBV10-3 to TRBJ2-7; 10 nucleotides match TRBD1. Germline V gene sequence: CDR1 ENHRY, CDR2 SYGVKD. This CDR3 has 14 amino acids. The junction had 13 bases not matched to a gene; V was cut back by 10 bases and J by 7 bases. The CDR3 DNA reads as TGTGCCACCTCGGACAGGGGGTCGTCCCTGGAGCAGTACTTC. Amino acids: CATSDRGSSLEQYF.

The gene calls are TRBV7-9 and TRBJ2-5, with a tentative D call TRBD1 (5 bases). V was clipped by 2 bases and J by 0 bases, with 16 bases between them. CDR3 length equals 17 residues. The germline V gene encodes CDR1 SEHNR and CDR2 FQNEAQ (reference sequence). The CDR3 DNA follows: TGTGCCAGCAGCTTAAAGGGGCACACCTTGTACCAAGAGACCCAGTACTTC. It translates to CASSLKGHTLYQETQYF.

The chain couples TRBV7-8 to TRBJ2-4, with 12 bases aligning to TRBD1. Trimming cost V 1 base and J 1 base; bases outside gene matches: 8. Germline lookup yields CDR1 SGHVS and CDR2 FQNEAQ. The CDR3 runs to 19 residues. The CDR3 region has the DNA TGTGCCAGCAGCTTAGGAGGGGACAGGGGGCGTTGGGCCAAAAACATTCAGTACTTC. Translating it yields CASSLGGDRGRWAKNIQYF.